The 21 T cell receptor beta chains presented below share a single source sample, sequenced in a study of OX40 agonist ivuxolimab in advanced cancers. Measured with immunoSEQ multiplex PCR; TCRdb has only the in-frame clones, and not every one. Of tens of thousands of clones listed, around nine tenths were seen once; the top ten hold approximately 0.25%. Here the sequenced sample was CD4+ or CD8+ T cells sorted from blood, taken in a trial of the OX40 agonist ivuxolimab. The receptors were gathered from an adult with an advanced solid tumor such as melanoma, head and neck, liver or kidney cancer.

The CDR3 protein is CASSWGPGTERNTIYF. As DNA, the CDR3 is TGTGCCAGTAGCTGGGGGCCTGGGACAGAAAGAAACACCATATATTTT. V and J are TRBV19 and TRBJ1-3; TRBD1 agrees at 7 bases. The germline V gene encodes CDR1 LNHDA and CDR2 SQIVND (reference sequence). Losses at the gene ends were 6 bases for V and 5 bases for J; bases not matched to a gene: 13. The CDR3 has 16 amino acids.

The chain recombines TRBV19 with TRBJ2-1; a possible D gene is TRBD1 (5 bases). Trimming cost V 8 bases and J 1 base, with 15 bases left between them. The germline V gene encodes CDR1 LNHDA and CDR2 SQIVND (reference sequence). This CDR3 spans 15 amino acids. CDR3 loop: CASGTTGDSYNEQFF. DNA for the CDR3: TGTGCCAGTGGAACAACAGGAGATTCCTACAATGAGCAGTTCTTC.

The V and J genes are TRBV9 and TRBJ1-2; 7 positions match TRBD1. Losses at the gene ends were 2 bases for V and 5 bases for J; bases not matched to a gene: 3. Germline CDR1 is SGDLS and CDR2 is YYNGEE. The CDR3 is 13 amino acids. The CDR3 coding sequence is TGTGCCAGCAGCGTCCAGGGGGGGTATGGCTACACCTTC. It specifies CASSVQGGYGYTF.

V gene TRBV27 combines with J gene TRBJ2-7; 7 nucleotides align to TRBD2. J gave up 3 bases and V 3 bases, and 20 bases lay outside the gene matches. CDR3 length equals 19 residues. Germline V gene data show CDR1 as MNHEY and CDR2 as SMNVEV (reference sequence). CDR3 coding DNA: TGTGCCAGCAGTTTGTTTCCACCCCGGCGGGACTACCACTTCTACGAGCAGTACTTC. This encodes CASSLFPPRRDYHFYEQYF.

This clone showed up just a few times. The CDR3 DNA is TGTGCCATTAGAGAAAACAGGGACACTGAAGCTTTCTTT. This sequence encodes CAIRENRDTEAFF. The chain has TRBV10-3 and TRBJ1-1; a possible D gene is TRBD1 (6 bases). V lost 9 bases to trimming and J lost 3 bases, with 14 bases between them. CDR3 size: 13 residues. The germline CDR1 and CDR2 sequences are ENHRY and SYGVKD.

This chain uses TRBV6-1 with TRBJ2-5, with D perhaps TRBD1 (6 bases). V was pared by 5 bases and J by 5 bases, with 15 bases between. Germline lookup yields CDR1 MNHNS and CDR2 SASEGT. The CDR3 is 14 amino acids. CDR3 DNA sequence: TGTGCCAGCAGTATGCACAGGGCCTGGGAGACCCAGTACTTC. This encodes CASSMHRAWETQYF.

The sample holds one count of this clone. The CDR3 bases are TGTGCCAGCAGCGGGGTACTAGCGGGAGTACGGTTCTTC. Protein sequence: CASSGVLAGVRFF. V gene TRBV5-4 combines with J gene TRBJ2-1; 11 positions match TRBD2. The CDR3 sequence is 13 residues long. Germline values: CDR1 SGHNT, CDR2 YYREEE (reference sequence). Unmatched junction bases numbered 9, after V lost 4 bases and J lost 15 bases.

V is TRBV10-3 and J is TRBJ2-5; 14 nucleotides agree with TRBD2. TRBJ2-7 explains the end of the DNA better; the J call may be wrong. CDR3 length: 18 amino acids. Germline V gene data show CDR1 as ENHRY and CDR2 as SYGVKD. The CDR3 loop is CAMNLGTSGSYLLGEQYF. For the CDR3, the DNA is TGTGCCATGAACCTAGGGACTAGCGGGAGTTACCTCCTCGGCGAGCAGTACTTC.

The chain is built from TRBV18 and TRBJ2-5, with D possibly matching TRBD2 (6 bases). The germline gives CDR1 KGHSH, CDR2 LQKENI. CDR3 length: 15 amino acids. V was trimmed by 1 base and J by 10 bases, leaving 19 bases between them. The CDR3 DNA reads TGTGCCAGCTCACCACGCCCAGCTCAAACGGGAGACCAGTACTTC. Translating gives CASSPRPAQTGDQYF.

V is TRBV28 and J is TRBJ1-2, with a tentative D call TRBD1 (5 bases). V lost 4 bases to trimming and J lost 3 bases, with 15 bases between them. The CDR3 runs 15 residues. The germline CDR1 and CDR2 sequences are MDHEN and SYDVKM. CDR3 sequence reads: CASSSGQGLDYGYTF. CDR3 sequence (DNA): TGTGCCAGCAGTTCCGGGCAGGGCTTAGACTATGGCTACACCTTC.

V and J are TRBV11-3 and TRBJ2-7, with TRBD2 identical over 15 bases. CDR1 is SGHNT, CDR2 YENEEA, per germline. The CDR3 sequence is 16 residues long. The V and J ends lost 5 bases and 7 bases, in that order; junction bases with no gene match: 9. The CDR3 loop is CASSDGLAGGLREQYF. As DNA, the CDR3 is TGTGCCAGCAGCGACGGACTAGCGGGAGGGCTTCGGGAGCAGTACTTC.

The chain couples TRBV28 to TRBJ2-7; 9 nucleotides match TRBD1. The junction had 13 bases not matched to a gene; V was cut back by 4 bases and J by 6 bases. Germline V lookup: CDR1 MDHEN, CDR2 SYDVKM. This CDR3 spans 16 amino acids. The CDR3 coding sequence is TGTGCCAGCAGTTCCAACCCGGGACAGGGTCTAATCGAGCAGTACTTC. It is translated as CASSSNPGQGLIEQYF.

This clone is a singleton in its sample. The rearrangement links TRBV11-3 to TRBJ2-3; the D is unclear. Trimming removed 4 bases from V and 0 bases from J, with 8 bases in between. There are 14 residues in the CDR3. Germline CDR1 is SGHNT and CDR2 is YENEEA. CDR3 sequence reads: CASSSVQSTDTQYF. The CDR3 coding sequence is TGTGCCAGCAGCTCCGTGCAGAGCACAGATACGCAGTATTTT.

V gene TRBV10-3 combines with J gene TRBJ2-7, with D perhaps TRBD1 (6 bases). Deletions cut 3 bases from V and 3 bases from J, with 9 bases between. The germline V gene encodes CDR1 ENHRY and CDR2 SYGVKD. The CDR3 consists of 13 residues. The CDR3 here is CAISDQGIYEQYF. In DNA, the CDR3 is TGTGCCATCAGTGATCAGGGGATCTACGAGCAGTACTTC.

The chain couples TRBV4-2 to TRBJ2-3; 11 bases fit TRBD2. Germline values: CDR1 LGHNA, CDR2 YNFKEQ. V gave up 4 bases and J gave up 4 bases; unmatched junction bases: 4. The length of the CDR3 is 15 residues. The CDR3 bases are TGTGCCAGCAGCCGAACACTAGCGGGAGCAGATACGCAGTATTTT. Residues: CASSRTLAGADTQYF.

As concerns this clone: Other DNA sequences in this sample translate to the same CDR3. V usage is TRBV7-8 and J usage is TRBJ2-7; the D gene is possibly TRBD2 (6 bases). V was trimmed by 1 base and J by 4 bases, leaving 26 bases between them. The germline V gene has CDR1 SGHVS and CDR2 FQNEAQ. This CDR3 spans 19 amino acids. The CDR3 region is CASSLVEYGMGGPMYEQYF. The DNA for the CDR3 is TGTGCCAGCAGCTTAGTGGAGTATGGGATGGGGGGTCCTATGTACGAGCAGTACTTC. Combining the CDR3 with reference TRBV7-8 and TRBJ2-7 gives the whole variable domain GAGVSQSPRYKVAKRGQDVALRCDPISGHVSLFWYQQALGQGPEFLTYFQNEAQLDKSGLPSDRFFAERPEGSVSTLKIQRTQQEDSAVYLCASSLVEYGMGGPMYEQYFGPGTRLTVT.

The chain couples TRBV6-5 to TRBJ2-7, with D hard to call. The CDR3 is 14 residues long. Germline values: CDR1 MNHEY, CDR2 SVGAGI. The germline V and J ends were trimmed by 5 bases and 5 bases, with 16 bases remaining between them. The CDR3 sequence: CASSPILAWHEQYF. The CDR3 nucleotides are TGTGCCAGCAGTCCCATCTTGGCCTGGCACGAGCAGTACTTC.

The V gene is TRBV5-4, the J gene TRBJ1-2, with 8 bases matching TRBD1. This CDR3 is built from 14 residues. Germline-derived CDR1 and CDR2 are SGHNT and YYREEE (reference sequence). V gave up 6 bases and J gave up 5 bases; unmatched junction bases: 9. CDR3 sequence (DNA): TGTGCCAGCACTAATACAGGGGGAGGGTATGGCTACACCTTC. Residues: CASTNTGGGYGYTF.

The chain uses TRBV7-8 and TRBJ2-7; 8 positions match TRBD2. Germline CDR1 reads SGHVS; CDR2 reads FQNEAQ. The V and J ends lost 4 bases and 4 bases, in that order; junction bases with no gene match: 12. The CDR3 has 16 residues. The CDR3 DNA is TGTGCCAGCAGCTCAAGAGTTGCGGGGGGACCATACGAGCAGTACTTC. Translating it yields CASSSRVAGGPYEQYF.

The CDR3 DNA follows: TGCGCCAGCAGCTTAAGGGACAGCAACTATGGCTACACCTTC. It codes for CASSLRDSNYGYTF. The genes are TRBV5-1 and TRBJ1-2, with 7 positions matching TRBD1. The junction had 3 bases not matched to a gene; V was cut back by 2 bases and J by 2 bases. The CDR3 has 14 residues. Germline assignment: CDR1 SGHRS and CDR2 YFSETQ.

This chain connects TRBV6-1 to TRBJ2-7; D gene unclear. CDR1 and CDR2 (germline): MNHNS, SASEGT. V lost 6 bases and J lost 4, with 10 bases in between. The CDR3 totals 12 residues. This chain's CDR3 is CASRTDGYEQYF. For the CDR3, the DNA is TGTGCCAGCAGAACGGACGGTTACGAGCAGTACTTC.